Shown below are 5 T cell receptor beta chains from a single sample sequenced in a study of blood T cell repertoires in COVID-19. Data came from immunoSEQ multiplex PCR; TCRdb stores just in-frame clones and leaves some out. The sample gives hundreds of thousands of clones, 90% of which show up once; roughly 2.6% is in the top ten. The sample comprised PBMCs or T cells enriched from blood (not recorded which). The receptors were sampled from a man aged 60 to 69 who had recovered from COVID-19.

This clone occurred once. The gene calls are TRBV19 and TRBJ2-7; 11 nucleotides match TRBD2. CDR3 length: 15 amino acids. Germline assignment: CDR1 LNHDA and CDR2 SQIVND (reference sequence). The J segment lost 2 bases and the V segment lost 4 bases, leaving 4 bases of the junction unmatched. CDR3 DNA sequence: TGTGCCAGTAGTAGTTTAGCGGGAGGGCCCTACGAGCAGTACTTC. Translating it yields CASSSLAGGPYEQYF. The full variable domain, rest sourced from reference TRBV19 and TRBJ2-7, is DGGITQSPKYLFRKEGQNVTLSCEQNLNHDAMYWYRQDPGQGLRLIYYSQIVNDFQKGDIAEGYSVSREKKESFPLTVTSAQKNPTAFYLCASSSLAGGPYEQYFGPGTRLTVT.

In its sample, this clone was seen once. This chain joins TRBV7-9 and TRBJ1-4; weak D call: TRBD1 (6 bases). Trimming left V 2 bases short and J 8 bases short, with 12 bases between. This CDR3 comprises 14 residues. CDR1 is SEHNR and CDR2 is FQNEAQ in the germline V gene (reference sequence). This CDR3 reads CASSLRGAREKLFF. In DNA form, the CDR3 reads TGTGCCAGCAGCTTACGGGGGGCCCGGGAAAAACTGTTTTTT.

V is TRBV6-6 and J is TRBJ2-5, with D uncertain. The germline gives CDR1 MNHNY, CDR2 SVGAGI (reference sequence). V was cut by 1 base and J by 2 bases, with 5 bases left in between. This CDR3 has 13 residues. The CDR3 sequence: CASSYLRQETQYF. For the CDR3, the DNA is TGTGCCAGCAGTTACTTGCGGCAAGAGACCCAGTACTTC.

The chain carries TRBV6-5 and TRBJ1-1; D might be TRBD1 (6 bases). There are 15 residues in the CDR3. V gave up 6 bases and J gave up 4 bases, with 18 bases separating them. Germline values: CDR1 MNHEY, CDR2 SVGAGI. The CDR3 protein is CASSLDILGGTEAFF. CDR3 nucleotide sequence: TGTGCCAGCAGCTTAGATATACTAGGGGGCACTGAAGCTTTCTTT.

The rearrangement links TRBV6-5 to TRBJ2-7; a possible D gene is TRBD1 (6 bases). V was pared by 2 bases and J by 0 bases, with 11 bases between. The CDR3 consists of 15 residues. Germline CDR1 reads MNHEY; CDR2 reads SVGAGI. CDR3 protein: CASSYTRDTSYEQYF. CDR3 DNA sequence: TGTGCCAGCAGTTACACCCGGGACACCTCCTACGAGCAGTACTTC.